The clone carrying this T cell receptor (beta chain) was picked up a small number of times. Its antigen is unidentified. The data are from a study of T cells after yellow fever vaccination. General study points: Abundant clonotypes from the bulk population could contaminate FACS-sorted repertoires.

TCRdb reanalysed the 5' RACE reads using MiXCR and keeps one entry per CDR3 protein. The sample carries about 300,000 distinct CDR3 sequences, 6.5% to 8.5% recorded once. The sample consisted of PBMCs, taken 45 days after the first yellow fever vaccination. The receptor was isolated from a man between 18 and 29 years old who received the YFV17D yellow fever vaccine.

The CDR3 coding sequence is TGCGCCAGCAGCTCCCTTGGGGGATCGGAGCCCCAGCATTTT. Encoded protein: CASSSLGGSEPQHF. The V gene is TRBV5-1, the J gene TRBJ1-5; D may be TRBD1 (5 bases). Germline values: CDR1 SGHRS, CDR2 YFSETQ. Trimming removed 3 bases at V and 8 bases at J, with 15 bases between. The CDR3 sequence is 14 residues long. The complete variable domain, with remaining parts taken from reference TRBV5-1 and TRBJ1-5, reads KAGVTQTPRYLIKTRGQQVTLSCSPISGHRSVSWYQQTPGQGLQFLFEYFSETQRNKGNFPGRFSGRQFSNSRSEMNVSTLELGDSALYLCASSSLGGSEPQHFGDGTRLSIL.